These 17 T cell receptor beta chains were all obtained from the same sample, sequenced in a study of CD8+ T cells in alopecia areata. Extracted RNA was reverse transcribed into cDNA, the sequencing template. Produced via immunoSEQ multiplex PCR; TCRdb's table is partial and in-frame only. The sample lists more than 90,000 clones; around 60% were seen once. This sample's treatment: oral pan-JAK inhibitor, 5-10 mg twice daily. Material: CD8+ T cells sorted from blood, obtained at approximately week 60, from a patient treated with tofacitinib. These TCRs come from a human donor with alopecia areata.

In this sample, this clone turned up a few times. The chain has TRBV20-1 and TRBJ1-1, with TRBD1 matching over 8 bases. CDR1 DFQATT and CDR2 SNEGSKA come from the germline V gene (reference sequence). Trimming at V came to 4 bases and at J to 11 bases, leaving 3 bases not matched to a gene. The length of the CDR3 is 10 residues. DNA for the CDR3: TGCAGTGCTAAGGGACAGGACGCTTTCTTT. This sequence encodes CSAKGQDAFF.

This clone was recorded a few times. This chain connects TRBV7-9 to TRBJ2-3; the D gene is possibly TRBD2 (6 bases). Trimming took 8 bases from V and 4 from J, leaving 16 bases between them. The germline V gene encodes CDR1 SEHNR and CDR2 FQNEAQ (reference sequence). The CDR3 runs 14 residues. CDR3 amino acids: CASGGERGADTQYF. CDR3 in DNA: TGTGCCAGCGGAGGGGAAAGGGGCGCAGATACGCAGTATTTT.

This clone was counted a few times. The chain carries TRBV10-3 and TRBJ2-5; D is ambiguous. Germline CDR1 ENHRY, CDR2 SYGVKD. V lost 5 bases and J lost 0, with 13 bases in between. The CDR3 totals 15 residues. CDR3 sequence (DNA): TGTGCCATCAGTCCGGTTAGACGCTACCAAGAGACCCAGTACTTC. This gives the protein CAISPVRRYQETQYF.

The chain uses TRBV14 and TRBJ2-7; no reliable D call. Looked up from germline, CDR1 is SGHDN and CDR2 is FVKESK. The germline V and J ends were trimmed by 2 bases and 2 bases, with 10 bases remaining between them. CDR3 length: 14 amino acids. The CDR3 bases are TGTGCCAGCAGCCAATTTGCCCGGACCTACGAGCAGTACTTC. This encodes CASSQFARTYEQYF.

This clone was seen more than once but under ten times. CDR3: CASSQGQPYEQYF. The CDR3 DNA is TGTGCCAGCAGCCAGGGACAGCCCTACGAGCAGTACTTC. The rearrangement uses TRBV7-8 and TRBJ2-7; TRBD1 aligns across 7 bases. The V gene's germline CDR1 is SGHVS and CDR2 FQNEAQ. Trimming cost V 5 bases and J 2 bases; bases outside gene matches: 3. CDR3 size: 13 residues.

V gene TRBV4-1 combines with J gene TRBJ2-7; D is possibly TRBD1 or TRBD2 (6 bases each). Germline V lookup: CDR1 MGHRA, CDR2 YSYEKL. This CDR3 spans 14 amino acids. V was shortened by 7 bases and J by 6 bases, with 19 bases between the two germline ends. The CDR3 here is CASNRGGQGFEQYF. The CDR3 DNA sequence: TGCGCCAGCAACCGAGGGGGGCAGGGGTTCGAGCAGTACTTC.

The rearrangement joins TRBV7-6 to TRBJ1-1, with a possible D match to TRBD1 (6 bases). This CDR3 has 16 residues. In germline, CDR1 is SGHVS, CDR2 FNYEAQ. V was clipped by 0 bases and J by 4 bases, with 15 bases between them. CDR3 DNA sequence: TGTGCCAGCAGCTTAGCGGGGGGGCACCGGGTCACTGAAGCTTTCTTT. Translation gives CASSLAGGHRVTEAFF.

This clone occurred many times. The chain has TRBV19 and TRBJ2-2, with TRBD1 matching over 8 bases. This CDR3 spans 14 amino acids. Looked up from germline, CDR1 is LNHDA and CDR2 is SQIVND (reference sequence). V gave up 9 bases and J gave up 3 bases; unmatched junction bases: 6. For the CDR3, the DNA is TGTGCCAGAGGACAGGGTGAGGACACCGGGGAGCTGTTTTTT. Translating gives CARGQGEDTGELFF.

The sample holds a few counts of this clone. The rearrangement joins TRBV15 to TRBJ1-4; no reliable D call. This CDR3 spans 16 amino acids. V was pared by 3 bases and J by 2 bases, with 13 bases between. CDR1 and CDR2 from the germline V gene are LNHNV and YYDKDF (reference sequence). CDR3 nucleotides: TGTGCCACCAGCAGGCCCCGGAGGGTCACTAATGAAAAACTGTTTTTT. It is translated as CATSRPRRVTNEKLFF.

The CDR3 sequence: CASSRGYEQYF. CDR3 bases: TGTGCCAGCAGCCGAGGCTACGAGCAGTACTTC. The chain couples TRBV7-9 to TRBJ2-5; no definite D call. Matching the DNA end better, TRBJ2-7 makes the J call doubtful. The CDR3 is made up of 11 amino acids. Germline V gene sequence: CDR1 SEHNR, CDR2 FQNEAQ (reference sequence).

The rearrangement joins TRBV9 to TRBJ2-5; D unresolved. There are 13 residues in the CDR3. Trimming took off 3 bases at V and 1 base at J, with 7 bases between the two ends. Germline V lookup: CDR1 SGDLS, CDR2 YYNGEE. This chain's CDR3 is CASSDDRQETQYF. The CDR3 DNA is TGTGCCAGCAGCGACGACCGCCAAGAGACCCAGTACTTC.

J is TRBJ2-4 and V is TRBV4-1, with D perhaps TRBD2 (6 bases). The CDR3 contains 17 residues. Trimming removed 0 bases from V and 8 bases from J, with 20 bases in between. Germline V CDR1 and CDR2: MGHRA, YSYEKL. Here the CDR3 reads CASSQEPPKGRMDIQYF. For the CDR3, the DNA is TGCGCCAGCAGCCAAGAACCCCCAAAAGGGAGGATGGACATTCAGTACTTC.

The genes are TRBV9 and TRBJ1-1; D ambiguous. V gave up 0 bases and J gave up 5 bases, with 14 bases separating them. The germline CDR1 and CDR2 sequences are SGDLS and YYNGEE. The CDR3 runs 15 residues. The CDR3, as DNA: TGTGCCAGCAGCGTAGAAGGCGGTTTCGGGACTGAAGCTTTCTTT. This codes for CASSVEGGFGTEAFF.

This clone was seen only a few times. The genes are TRBV27 and TRBJ1-1; 7 positions agree with TRBD1. The CDR3 length is 12 residues. Unmatched junction bases numbered 1, after V lost 5 bases and J lost 4 bases. Per the germline V gene, CDR1 is MNHEY and CDR2 is SMNVEV (reference sequence). CDR3 DNA: TGTGCCAGCAGTGCAGGGGGCACTGAAGCTTTCTTT. As protein: CASSAGGTEAFF.

This clone was recorded only once. V and J are TRBV5-1 and TRBJ2-7; D gene ambiguous. The germline gives CDR1 SGHRS, CDR2 YFSETQ. The V end was cut by 8 bases, the J end by 5 bases, with 26 bases between. CDR3 size: 16 residues. The CDR3 DNA reads TGCGCCAGTAAAAGTTCGACGGCCAAAAATTGGGACGAGCAGTACTTC. It codes for CASKSSTAKNWDEQYF. Variable domain in full (rest from reference TRBV5-1 and TRBJ2-7): KAGVTQTPRYLIKTRGQQVTLSCSPISGHRSVSWYQQTPGQGLQFLFEYFSETQRNKGNFPGRFSGRQFSNSRSEMNVSTLELGDSALYLCASKSSTAKNWDEQYFGPGTRLTVT.

The chain carries TRBV2 and TRBJ1-1; D is ambiguous. The CDR3 has 16 residues. Germline-derived CDR1 and CDR2 are SNHLY and FYNNEI. V lost 0 bases and J 4 bases, leaving 15 bases between the germline ends. CDR3 nucleotide sequence: TGTGCCAGCAGTGAAGCGCGGGTCCCTCTTGGCACTGAAGCTTTCTTT. As protein: CASSEARVPLGTEAFF.

The chain carries TRBV7-6 and TRBJ2-2, with TRBD1 matching over 7 bases. Germline CDR1 reads SGHVS; CDR2 reads FNYEAQ. The V gene end was trimmed by 5 bases and the J gene end by 15 bases; junction bases not matched to a gene: 9. This CDR3 region has 12 residues. The CDR3 DNA follows: TGTGCCAGCAGCCCCAGACAGGGAAGGGTGTTTTTT. Protein: CASSPRQGRVFF.